These 5 T cell receptor beta chains were all obtained from the same sample, sequenced in a study of T cell responses to AZD1222 COVID-19 vaccine. Some clones are missing from TCRdb's copy, which holds only in-frame ones; the method was immunoSEQ multiplex PCR. The sample holds 140,000 to 150,000 clones, nearly 90% seen once. Source: peripheral blood, taken 28 days after the second dose of the MenACWY control vaccine. The receptors originated from an adult who received the MenACWY meningococcal vaccine as a control.

This rearrangement joins TRBV2 to TRBJ1-2; 8 bases are a match to TRBD1. Germline V CDR1 and CDR2: SNHLY, FYNNEI. This CDR3 has 13 amino acids. J lost 6 bases, V lost 4 bases, and 4 bases had no gene match. As DNA, the CDR3 is TGTGCCAGCAGTGCCCGGACAGGGAATGGCTACACCTTC. As protein: CASSARTGNGYTF. Variable domain in full (rest from reference TRBV2 and TRBJ1-2): EPEVTQTPSHQVTQMGQEVILRCVPISNHLYFYWYRQILGQKVEFLVSFYNNEISEKSEIFDDQFSVERPDGSNFTLKIRSTKLEDSAMYFCASSARTGNGYTFGSGTRLTVV.

V usage is TRBV12-3 or TRBV12-4 and J usage is TRBJ1-5; D ambiguous. The CDR3 is made up of 13 amino acids. V was trimmed by 3 bases and J by 3 bases, leaving 6 bases between them. The CDR3 nucleotides read TGTGCCAGCAGTTTCCAGACCAATCAGCCCCAGCATTTT. This encodes CASSFQTNQPQHF.

The V call is TRBV5-6, the J call TRBJ2-3; D is perhaps TRBD2 (5 bases). Germline values: CDR1 SGHDT, CDR2 YYEEEE. The CDR3 totals 15 residues. V lost 2 bases and J 1 base, leaving 11 bases between the germline ends. Here the CDR3 reads CASSFGSWGTDTQYF. CDR3 nucleotide sequence: TGTGCCAGCAGCTTTGGGAGTTGGGGCACAGATACGCAGTATTTT.

The rearrangement uses TRBV7-6 and TRBJ2-1; 9 bases align to TRBD2. The CDR3 is made up of 17 amino acids. CDR1 SGHVS and CDR2 FNYEAQ come from the germline V gene. With V trimmed by 1 base and J by 0 bases, 4 bases remained unmatched. In nucleotides, the CDR3 is TGTGCCAGCAGCTTAGGCCCACTAGCGGGCTCCTACAATGAGCAGTTCTTC. Its translation is CASSLGPLAGSYNEQFF.

Concerning this clone: At the DNA level, this CDR3 is encoded by other sequences in the same sample as well. This chain's CDR3 is CASSPSGSSYNEQFF. The CDR3 nucleotides read TGCGCCAGCAGCCCTAGCGGGAGCTCCTACAATGAGCAGTTCTTC. The chain combines TRBV5-1 with TRBJ2-1; 10 nucleotides line up with TRBD2. The germline gives CDR1 SGHRS, CDR2 YFSETQ. This CDR3 spans 15 amino acids. V shed 4 bases and J 0 bases; nucleotides not matched to a gene: 1.